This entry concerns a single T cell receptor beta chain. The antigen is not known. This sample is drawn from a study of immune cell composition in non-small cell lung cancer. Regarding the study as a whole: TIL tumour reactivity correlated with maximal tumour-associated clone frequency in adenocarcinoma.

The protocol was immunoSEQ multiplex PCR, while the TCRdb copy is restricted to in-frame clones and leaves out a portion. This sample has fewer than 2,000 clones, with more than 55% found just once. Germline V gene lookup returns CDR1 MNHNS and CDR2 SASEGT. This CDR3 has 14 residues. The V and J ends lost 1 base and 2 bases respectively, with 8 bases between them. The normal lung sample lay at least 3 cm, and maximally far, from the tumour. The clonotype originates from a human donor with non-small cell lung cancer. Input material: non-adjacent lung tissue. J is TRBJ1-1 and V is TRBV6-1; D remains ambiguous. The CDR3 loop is CASSEGPENTEAFF. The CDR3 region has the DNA TGTGCCAGCAGTGAAGGGCCAGAAAACACTGAAGCTTTCTTT.